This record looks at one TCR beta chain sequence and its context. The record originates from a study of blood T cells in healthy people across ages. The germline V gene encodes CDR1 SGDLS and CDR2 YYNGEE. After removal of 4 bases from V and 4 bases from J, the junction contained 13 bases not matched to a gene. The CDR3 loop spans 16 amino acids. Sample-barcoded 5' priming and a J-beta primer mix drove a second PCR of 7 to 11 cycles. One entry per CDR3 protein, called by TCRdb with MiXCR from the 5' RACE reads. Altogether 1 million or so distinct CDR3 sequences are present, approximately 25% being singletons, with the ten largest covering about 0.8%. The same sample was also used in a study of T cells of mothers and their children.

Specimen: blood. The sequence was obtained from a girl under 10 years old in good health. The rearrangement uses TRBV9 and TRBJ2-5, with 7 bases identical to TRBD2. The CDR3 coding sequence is TGTGCCAGCAGCCCGTCCAGACTAGCAGCGGGAGAGACCCAGTACTTC. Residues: CASSPSRLAAGETQYF.